This T cell receptor beta chain was recorded in a study of identical twins. This clonotype appeared a few times. Its specificity is not known. Germline CDR1 reads DFQATT; CDR2 reads SNEGSKA (reference sequence). V lost 6 bases to trimming and J lost 7 bases; unmatched junction nucleotides: 19. This CDR3 has 17 amino acids. Using its own MiXCR run on the 5' RACE reads, TCRdb lists one record per CDR3 protein. Altogether hundreds of thousands of distinct CDR3 sequences are present, around 8.3% being singletons, with the ten largest covering approximately 0.94%. Regarding the study as a whole: The authors noted that invariant MAIT and iNKT cells could partly confound zero-insertion analyses.

This sample was shared with a second study, whose subject was yellow fever vaccine responses in identical twins.

This TCR was sampled from a woman younger than 35 in good health. The sequenced sample was PBMCs. V usage is TRBV20-1 and J usage is TRBJ1-4; 8 bases fit TRBD1. The CDR3: CSAKKIRQGTVGEKLFF. The DNA for the CDR3 is TGCAGTGCGAAGAAAATTCGACAGGGGACCGTCGGTGAAAAACTGTTTTTT.